Each of the 18 T cell receptor beta chains below was sequenced from the same sample in a study of identical twins. TCRdb reprocessed the 5' RACE reads via MiXCR and lists one record per CDR3 protein. The sample includes 1.5 million or so distinct CDR3 sequences, about 30% of them seen just once. Source material: cord blood. The receptors were gathered from a newborn girl in good health.

V usage is TRBV3-1 and J usage is TRBJ2-1, with 10 positions matching TRBD2. The CDR3 is 17 residues long. Germline V gene data show CDR1 as LGHDT and CDR2 as YNNKEL (reference sequence). The V and J ends lost 0 bases and 2 bases, in that order; junction bases with no gene match: 4. CDR3 residues: CASSQDKSGGAYNEQFF. The CDR3 nucleotides read TGTGCCAGCAGCCAAGATAAGAGCGGGGGGGCCTACAATGAGCAGTTCTTC.

CDR3: CSASRGLQNTGELFF. The CDR3 DNA follows: TGCAGTGCTAGCAGGGGGCTCCAGAACACCGGGGAGCTGTTTTTT. V gene TRBV20-1 combines with J gene TRBJ2-2; 8 bases are shared with TRBD1. V dropped 3 bases and J dropped 1; count of bases not matched to a gene: 4. CDR1 and CDR2 (germline): DFQATT, SNEGSKA (reference sequence). The CDR3 spans 15 residues.

The rearrangement uses TRBV10-3 and TRBJ1-1; no firm D call. The ends were cut back, 6 bases at V and 6 bases at J, with 14 bases in the middle. The CDR3 has 13 residues. Germline V lookup: CDR1 ENHRY, CDR2 SYGVKD. CDR3 coding DNA: TGTGCCATCAGGGGAACAGACACCCCTGAAGCTTTCTTT. Translating gives CAIRGTDTPEAFF.

J is TRBJ2-1 and V is TRBV5-1, with a tentative D call TRBD2 (5 bases). CDR3 length: 14 residues. The V gene's germline CDR1 is SGHRS and CDR2 YFSETQ. V lost 4 bases to trimming and J lost 3 bases, with 11 bases between them. CDR3 DNA: TGCGCCAGCAGCCCCGCCAGCGGCTACAATGAGCAGTTCTTC. Encoded protein: CASSPASGYNEQFF.

V gene TRBV18 combines with J gene TRBJ2-1; D gene unclear. The CDR3 covers 15 residues. Germline V gene sequence: CDR1 KGHSH, CDR2 LQKENI. Between the trimmed V and J ends, which lost 0 bases and 1 base, there was a span of 7 bases. Written as DNA, the CDR3 is TGTGCCAGCTCACCACCGAATCATTCCTACAATGAGCAGTTCTTC. This translates into CASSPPNHSYNEQFF.

V gene TRBV28 combines with J gene TRBJ2-1; tentative D call: TRBD2 (6 bases). The CDR3 length is 22 residues. Trimming stripped 4 bases from V and 4 bases from J, with 35 bases between. From germline, CDR1 is MDHEN and CDR2 SYDVKM. The CDR3 protein is CASSSGLAFRTPFKGPYNEQFF. The CDR3, as DNA: TGTGCCAGCAGTTCGGGGCTAGCGTTTAGAACCCCCTTTAAGGGGCCTTACAATGAGCAGTTCTTC.

In this sample, this clonotype turned up many times. The V gene is TRBV7-8, the J gene TRBJ2-7; 14 bases match TRBD2. The length of the CDR3 is 15 residues. From germline, CDR1 is SGHVS and CDR2 FQNEAQ. The junction had 4 bases not matched to a gene; V was cut back by 5 bases and J by 4 bases. The CDR3 bases are TGTGCCAGCAGCCGGGGACTAGCGGGGGTTTACGAGCAGTACTTC. This encodes CASSRGLAGVYEQYF.

This clonotype was picked up one time. V gene TRBV20-1 combines with J gene TRBJ2-7; D is perhaps TRBD1 or TRBD2 (5 bases each). The V gene's germline CDR1 is DFQATT and CDR2 SNEGSKA (reference sequence). The length of the CDR3 is 16 residues. V gave up 1 base and J gave up 0 bases, with 16 bases separating them. This chain's CDR3 is CSARALMAGSSYEQYF. The CDR3 nucleotides read TGCAGTGCTAGAGCCCTTATGGCAGGGAGCTCCTACGAGCAGTACTTC.

The rearrangement joins TRBV10-2 to TRBJ1-2, with D uncertain. Trimming took 0 bases from V and 4 from J, leaving 9 bases between them. Germline V gene data show CDR1 as WSHSY and CDR2 as SAAADI. This CDR3 is 14 amino acids long. DNA for the CDR3: TGCGCCAGCAGTGAGTCGAGCAGTACCTATGGCTACACCTTC. Protein product: CASSESSSTYGYTF.

The DNA for the CDR3 is TGCAGTGCTAGTCCGGGTGAGGATGGCTACACCTTC. Protein product: CSASPGEDGYTF. The V gene is TRBV20-1, the J gene TRBJ1-2; D remains ambiguous. Germline V gives CDR1 DFQATT, CDR2 SNEGSKA (reference sequence). There are 12 residues in the CDR3. With 3 bases removed from V and 6 bases from J, the gap between germline ends came to 11 bases.

V usage is TRBV27 and J usage is TRBJ2-5; D might be TRBD1 or TRBD2, each matching 5 bases. The CDR3 runs to 17 residues. CDR1 is MNHEY and CDR2 is SMNVEV in the germline V gene (reference sequence). V lost 3 bases to trimming and J lost 5 bases, with 22 bases between them. CDR3 nucleotides: TGTGCCAGCAGTTTGGCAAAGACTTCAGGGCGGGTGGAGACCCAGTACTTC. Translation gives CASSLAKTSGRVETQYF.

The J gene is TRBJ1-4, the V gene TRBV9; the D gene is possibly TRBD1 (5 bases). This CDR3 is built from 16 residues. Trimming removed 2 bases at V and 7 bases at J, with 18 bases between. Germline CDR1 reads SGDLS; CDR2 reads YYNGEE. The CDR3 loop is CASSVRGRGGGEKLFF. CDR3 bases: TGTGCCAGCAGCGTCCGCGGGAGGGGAGGAGGTGAAAAACTGTTTTTT.

Note on this clonotype: One end of the junction fails to match germline, which may point to a read error. The chain has TRBV4-1 and TRBJ2-1; 7 bases are shared with TRBD2. Germline-derived CDR1 and CDR2 are MGHRA and YSYEKL. The CDR3 sequence is 17 residues long. CDR3 residues: CASSQSRWERLANGQFF. In nucleotides, the CDR3 is TGCGCCAGCAGCCAATCCAGGTGGGAACGACTAGCTAATGGGCAGTTCTTC.

This clonotype has more than one count but fewer than ten. The V gene is TRBV13, the J gene TRBJ2-3; D gene ambiguous. The CDR3 spans 13 residues. Germline values: CDR1 PRHDT, CDR2 FYEKMQ (reference sequence). V was trimmed by 4 bases and J by 2 bases, leaving 7 bases between them. CDR3: CASSYHYTDTQYF. In DNA, the CDR3 is TGTGCCAGCAGCTATCACTACACAGATACGCAGTATTTT.

The chain is built from TRBV4-1 and TRBJ1-6; 7 nucleotides line up with TRBD1. In germline, CDR1 is MGHRA, CDR2 YSYEKL. Trimming removed 1 base from V and 8 bases from J; junction bases left unmatched: 11. The CDR3 sequence is 17 residues long. For the CDR3, the DNA is TGCGCCAGCAGCCAAGGCCCCATGGAGGGGGCGGATTCACCCCTCCACTTT. This sequence encodes CASSQGPMEGADSPLHF.

In this sample, this clonotype turned up a few times. This chain connects TRBV12-3 or TRBV12-4 to TRBJ1-2; 7 bases align to TRBD1. The CDR3 is made up of 16 amino acids. Germline trimming cut 0 bases from V and 5 bases from J; bases unmatched to any gene: 9. CDR3 in amino acids: CASSLAPRGAVYGYTF. The CDR3 DNA follows: TGTGCCAGCAGTTTAGCCCCCAGGGGGGCCGTTTATGGCTACACCTTC.

The table lists this clonotype with a few counts. The gene calls are TRBV27 and TRBJ1-5; TRBD1 might be the D (6 bases). Germline CDR1 and CDR2: MNHEY and SMNVEV (reference sequence). The CDR3 is 17 amino acids. With 4 bases removed from V and 5 bases from J, the gap between germline ends came to 21 bases. As DNA, the CDR3 is TGTGCCAGCAGTTCTAAACTTTTTCGGGACAATGATCAGCCCCAGCATTTT. Translating gives CASSSKLFRDNDQPQHF.

This clonotype was found a few times. The genes are TRBV7-2 and TRBJ2-7; 7 nucleotides match TRBD2. Germline loops: CDR1 SGHTA, CDR2 FQGNSA. This CDR3 is built from 16 residues. Losses at the gene ends were 2 bases for V and 0 bases for J; bases not matched to a gene: 7. DNA for the CDR3: TGTGCCAGCAGCTTAAAAGGCGGCGGGAGCTCCTACGAGCAGTACTTC. It encodes CASSLKGGGSSYEQYF.